This TCR beta chain was profiled in a study of long-term antiretroviral therapy in people with HIV. Study-wide points: Even long-term ART left TRB diversity below transplant donor controls, despite gains.

As concerns this clone: The target antigen is unknown.

The assay, immunoSEQ v3.0, was run at survey level. Only in-frame clones appear in the TCRdb table, and some are missing; sequencing was by immunoSEQ multiplex PCR. The sample consists of tens of thousands of clones, roughly nine tenths of them appearing once. The sample here was unsorted PBMCs, taken around 5 years before starting antiretroviral therapy. This clonotype was sampled from a man aged 50-59 years with HIV.

CDR3 loop: CASSVEWTGETQYF. CDR3 DNA: TGTGCCAGCAGCGTAGAATGGACTGGGGAGACCCAGTACTTC. The J gene is TRBJ2-5, the V gene TRBV9; possibly TRBD2 for D (5 bases). Per the germline V gene, CDR1 is SGDLS and CDR2 is YYNGEE. Between the trimmed V and J ends, which lost 0 bases and 5 bases, there was a span of 11 bases. The CDR3 runs to 14 residues.